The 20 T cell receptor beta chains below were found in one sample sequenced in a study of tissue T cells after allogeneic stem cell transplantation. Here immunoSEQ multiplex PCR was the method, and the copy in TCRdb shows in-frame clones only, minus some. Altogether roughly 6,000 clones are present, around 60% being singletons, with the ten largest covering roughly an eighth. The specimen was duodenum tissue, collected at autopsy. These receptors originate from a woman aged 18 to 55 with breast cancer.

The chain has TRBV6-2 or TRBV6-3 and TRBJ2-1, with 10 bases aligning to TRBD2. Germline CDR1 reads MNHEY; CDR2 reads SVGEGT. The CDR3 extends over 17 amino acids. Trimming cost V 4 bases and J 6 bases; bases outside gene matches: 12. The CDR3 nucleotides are TGTGCCAGCAGTTGGTACGATTTCCGACTAGCGGGCAATGAGCAGTTCTTC. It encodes CASSWYDFRLAGNEQFF.

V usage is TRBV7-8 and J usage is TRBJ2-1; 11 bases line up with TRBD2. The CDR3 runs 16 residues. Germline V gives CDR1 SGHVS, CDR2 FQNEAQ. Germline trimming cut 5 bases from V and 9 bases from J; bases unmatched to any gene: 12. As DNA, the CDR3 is TGTGCCAGCAGCCCACTGGGTAGTAGCGGGGGGGCTGAGCAGTTCTTC. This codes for CASSPLGSSGGAEQFF.

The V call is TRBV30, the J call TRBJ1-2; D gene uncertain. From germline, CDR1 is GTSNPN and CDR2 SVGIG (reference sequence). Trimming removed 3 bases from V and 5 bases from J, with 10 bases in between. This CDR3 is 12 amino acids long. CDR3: CAWRDRRYGYTF. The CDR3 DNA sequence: TGTGCCTGGAGAGATAGGAGGTATGGCTACACCTTC.

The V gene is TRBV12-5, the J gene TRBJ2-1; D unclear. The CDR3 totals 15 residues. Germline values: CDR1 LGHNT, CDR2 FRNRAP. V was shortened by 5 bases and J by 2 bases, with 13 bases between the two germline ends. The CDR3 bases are TGTGCTAGTGGTCCCCACCCAGTAGCCTACAATGAGCAGTTCTTC. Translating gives CASGPHPVAYNEQFF.

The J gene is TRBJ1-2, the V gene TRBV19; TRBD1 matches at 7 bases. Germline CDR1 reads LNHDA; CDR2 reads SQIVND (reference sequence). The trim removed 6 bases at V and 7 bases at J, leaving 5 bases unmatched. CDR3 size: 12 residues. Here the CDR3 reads CASSPGTVGYTF. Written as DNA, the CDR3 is TGTGCCAGTAGCCCCGGGACAGTTGGCTACACCTTC.

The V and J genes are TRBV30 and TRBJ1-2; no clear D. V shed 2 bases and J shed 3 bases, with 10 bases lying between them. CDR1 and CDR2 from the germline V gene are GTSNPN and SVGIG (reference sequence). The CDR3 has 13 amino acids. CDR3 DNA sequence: TGTGCCTGGAGTCGGAGCAGCCACTATGGCTACACCTTC. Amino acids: CAWSRSSHYGYTF.

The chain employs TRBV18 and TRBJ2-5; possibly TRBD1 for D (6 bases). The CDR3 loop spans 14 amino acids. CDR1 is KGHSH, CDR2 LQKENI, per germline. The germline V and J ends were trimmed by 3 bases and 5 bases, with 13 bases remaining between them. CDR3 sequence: CASSPPGVGETQYF. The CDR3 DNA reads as TGTGCCAGCTCACCGCCAGGGGTCGGGGAGACCCAGTACTTC. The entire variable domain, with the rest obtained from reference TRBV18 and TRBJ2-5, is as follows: NAGVMQNPRHLVRRRGQEARLRCSPMKGHSHVYWYRQLPEEGLKFMVYLQKENIIDESGMPKERFSAEFPKEGPSILRIQQVVRGDSAAYFCASSPPGVGETQYFGPGTRLLVL.

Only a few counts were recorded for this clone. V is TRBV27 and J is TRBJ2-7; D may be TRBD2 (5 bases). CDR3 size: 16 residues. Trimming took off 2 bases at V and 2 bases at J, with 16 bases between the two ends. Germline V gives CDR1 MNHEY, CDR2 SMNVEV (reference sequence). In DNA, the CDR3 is TGTGCCAGCAGTTTAGGTTTATCGGGAAGGGCCTACGAGCAGTACTTC. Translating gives CASSLGLSGRAYEQYF.

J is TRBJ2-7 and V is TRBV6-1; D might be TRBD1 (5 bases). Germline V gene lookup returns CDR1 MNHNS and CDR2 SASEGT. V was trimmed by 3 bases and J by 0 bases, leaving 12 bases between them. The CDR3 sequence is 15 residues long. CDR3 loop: CASSERQGLSYEQYF. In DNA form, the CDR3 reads TGTGCCAGCAGTGAGAGGCAGGGCCTCTCCTACGAGCAGTACTTC.

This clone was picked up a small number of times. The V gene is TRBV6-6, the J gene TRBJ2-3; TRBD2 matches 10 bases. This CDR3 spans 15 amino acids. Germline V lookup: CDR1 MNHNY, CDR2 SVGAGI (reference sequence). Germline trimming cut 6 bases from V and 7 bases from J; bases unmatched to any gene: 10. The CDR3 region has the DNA TGTGCCAGCAGAGGGCCTAGCGGGAGCCCGCATACGCAGTATTTT. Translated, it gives CASRGPSGSPHTQYF.

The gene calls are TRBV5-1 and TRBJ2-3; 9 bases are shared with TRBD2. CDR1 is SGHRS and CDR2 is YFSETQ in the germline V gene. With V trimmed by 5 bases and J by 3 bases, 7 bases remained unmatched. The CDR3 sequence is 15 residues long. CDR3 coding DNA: TGCGCCAGCAGTAATAGCGGGAGTCGAACAGATACGCAGTATTTT. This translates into CASSNSGSRTDTQYF.

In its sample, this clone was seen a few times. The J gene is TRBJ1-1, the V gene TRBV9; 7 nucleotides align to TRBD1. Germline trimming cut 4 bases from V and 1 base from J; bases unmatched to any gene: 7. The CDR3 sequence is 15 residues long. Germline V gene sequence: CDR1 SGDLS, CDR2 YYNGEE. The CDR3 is CASSPGGTENTEAFF. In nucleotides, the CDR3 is TGTGCCAGCAGCCCAGGGGGTACGGAGAACACTGAAGCTTTCTTT.

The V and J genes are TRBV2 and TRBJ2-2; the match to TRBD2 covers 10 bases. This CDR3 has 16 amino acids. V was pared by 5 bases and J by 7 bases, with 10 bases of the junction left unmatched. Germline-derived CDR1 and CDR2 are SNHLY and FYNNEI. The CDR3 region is CASSSERGGRSGELFF. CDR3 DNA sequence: TGTGCCAGCAGTTCCGAGCGGGGGGGCCGGAGCGGGGAGCTGTTTTTT. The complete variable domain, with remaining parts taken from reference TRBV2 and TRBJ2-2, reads EPEVTQTPSHQVTQMGQEVILRCVPISNHLYFYWYRQILGQKVEFLVSFYNNEISEKSEIFDDQFSVERPDGSNFTLKIRSTKLEDSAMYFCASSSERGGRSGELFFGEGSRLTVL.

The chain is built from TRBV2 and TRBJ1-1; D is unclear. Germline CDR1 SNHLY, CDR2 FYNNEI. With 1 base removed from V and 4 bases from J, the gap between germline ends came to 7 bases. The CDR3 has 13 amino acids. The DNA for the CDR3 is TGTGCCAGCAGTGAAGGACCCGGCACTGAAGCTTTCTTT. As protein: CASSEGPGTEAFF.

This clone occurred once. DNA for the CDR3: TGTGCCAGCAGTGAGCCCGCCACGAATGAGCAGTTCTTC. This gives the protein CASSEPATNEQFF. V gene TRBV6-1 combines with J gene TRBJ2-1; D is undetermined. The CDR3 length is 13 residues. The germline V gene encodes CDR1 MNHNS and CDR2 SASEGT. Between the trimmed V and J ends, which lost 3 bases and 7 bases, there was a span of 10 bases.

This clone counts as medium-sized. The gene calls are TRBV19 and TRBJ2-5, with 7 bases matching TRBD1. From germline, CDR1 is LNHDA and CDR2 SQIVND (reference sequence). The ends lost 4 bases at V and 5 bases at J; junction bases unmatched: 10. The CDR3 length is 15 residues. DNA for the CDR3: TGTGCCAGTAGTAATGGACAGGACCAGCGGGAGACCCAGTACTTC. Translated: CASSNGQDQRETQYF.

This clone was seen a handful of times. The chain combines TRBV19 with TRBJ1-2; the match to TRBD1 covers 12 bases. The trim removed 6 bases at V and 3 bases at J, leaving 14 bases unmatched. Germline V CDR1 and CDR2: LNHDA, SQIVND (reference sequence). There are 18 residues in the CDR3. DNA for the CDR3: TGTGCCAGTAGAAATAGGGGTCCCGGGACAGGGGGCGACTATGGCTACACCTTC. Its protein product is CASRNRGPGTGGDYGYTF.

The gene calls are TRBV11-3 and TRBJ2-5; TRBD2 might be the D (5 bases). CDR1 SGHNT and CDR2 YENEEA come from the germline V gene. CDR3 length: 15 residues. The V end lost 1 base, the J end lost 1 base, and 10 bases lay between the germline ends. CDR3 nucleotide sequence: TGTGCCAGCAGCTTAGGTTTCGGGGTCCAAGAGACCCAGTACTTC. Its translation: CASSLGFGVQETQYF.

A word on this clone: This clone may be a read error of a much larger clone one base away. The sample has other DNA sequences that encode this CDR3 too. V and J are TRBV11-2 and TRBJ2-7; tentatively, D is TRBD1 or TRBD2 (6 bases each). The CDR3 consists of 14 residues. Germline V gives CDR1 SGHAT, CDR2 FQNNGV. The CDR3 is CASRLGGGFSEQYF. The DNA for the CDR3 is TGTGCCAGCAGATTAGGAGGGGGATTCTCGGAGCAGTATTTC.

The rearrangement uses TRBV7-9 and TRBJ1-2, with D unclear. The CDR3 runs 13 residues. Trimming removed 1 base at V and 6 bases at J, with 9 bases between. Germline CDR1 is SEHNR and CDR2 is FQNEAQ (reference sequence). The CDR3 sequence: CASSLVSSHGYTF. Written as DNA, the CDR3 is TGTGCCAGCAGCTTAGTGTCTAGCCATGGCTACACCTTC.